The 25 T cell receptor beta chains in this list originate from one sample, sequenced in a study of T cells in localized non-small cell lung cancer (TCRdb year 2020). The method was the immunoSEQ multiplex PCR assay. TCRdb mirrors the immuneACCESS table, restricted to in-frame sequences. Some clones are absent from its copies; in checked studies, under half trace to an unresolved V gene, and the reason for the others is unknown. This sample lists thousands of clones; around a quarter were detected once. The ten largest account for 7% to 8% of the sample. The sequencing here drew on lung tumor tissue, taken before any cancer treatment. The origin of the receptors is a woman aged 35-75 years with stage I lung adenocarcinoma.

V gene TRBV9 combines with J gene TRBJ2-7; D remains ambiguous. The CDR3 has 15 amino acids. Germline CDR1 SGDLS, CDR2 YYNGEE. V dropped 5 bases and J dropped 0 bases, with 15 bases sitting between them. CDR3 coding DNA: TGTGCCAGCAGTGGTAGTAGGGCCAGCTCCTACGAGCAGTACTTC. Amino acid sequence: CASSGSRASSYEQYF.

This chain connects TRBV11-3 to TRBJ1-4, with 7 bases lining up with TRBD1. Germline V lookup: CDR1 SGHNT, CDR2 YENEEA. V gave up 5 bases and J gave up 5 bases; unmatched junction bases: 14. There are 17 residues in the CDR3. Written as DNA, the CDR3 is TGTGCCAGCAGCCCGGCTCCAGGGGGGGGGCGAAATGAAAAACTGTTTTTT. It codes for CASSPAPGGGRNEKLFF. Based on the CDR3 plus reference TRBV11-3 and TRBJ1-4, the full variable domain is EAGVVQSPRYKIIEKKQPVAFWCNPISGHNTLYWYLQNLGQGPELLIRYENEEAVDDSQLPKDRFSAERLKGVDSTLKIQPAELGDSAVYLCASSPAPGGGRNEKLFFGSGTQLSVL.

The rearrangement joins TRBV19 to TRBJ1-5; a possible D gene is TRBD1 (5 bases). Trimming pared 10 bases from V and 0 bases from J, leaving 13 bases between. The CDR3 loop spans 14 amino acids. CDR1 is LNHDA and CDR2 is SQIVND in the germline V gene (reference sequence). The CDR3 DNA sequence: TGTGCCACCGACAGACCGTATAGCAATCAGCCCCAGCATTTT. Its protein product is CATDRPYSNQPQHF.

In this sample, this clone turned up a few times. The chain is built from TRBV11-3 and TRBJ1-5, with 8 bases that match TRBD1. Trimming cost V 5 bases and J 0 bases; bases outside gene matches: 3. This CDR3 has 15 residues. The germline V gene has CDR1 SGHNT and CDR2 YENEEA. The CDR3 nucleotides read TGTGCCAGCAGCCCGACAGGGGATAGCAATCAGCCCCAGCATTTT. It encodes CASSPTGDSNQPQHF.

Within the sample, this clone is medium-sized. J is TRBJ1-1 and V is TRBV10-2, with TRBD1 as a possible D gene (5 bases). In germline, CDR1 is WSHSY, CDR2 SAAADI. With 6 bases removed from V and 1 base from J, the gap between germline ends came to 6 bases. The CDR3 spans 12 residues. The DNA for the CDR3 is TGCGCCAGCAGAGGACAGAACACTGAAGCTTTCTTT. It specifies CASRGQNTEAFF.

This clone was observed a handful of times. V is TRBV11-3 and J is TRBJ2-7, with 8 bases that match TRBD1. The CDR3 length is 16 residues. V shed 5 bases and J 3 bases; nucleotides not matched to a gene: 12. CDR1 SGHNT and CDR2 YENEEA come from the germline V gene. The DNA for the CDR3 is TGTGCCAGCAGCCTAATGACAGGGGCGCGCAACTACGAGCAGTACTTC. As protein: CASSLMTGARNYEQYF.

This clone turned up a few times. The chain uses TRBV12-5 and TRBJ1-4; 9 positions match TRBD1. This CDR3 has 16 amino acids. Losses at the gene ends were 6 bases for V and 4 bases for J; bases not matched to a gene: 9. Per the germline V gene, CDR1 is LGHNT and CDR2 is FRNRAP. The CDR3 sequence: CASGGRDRVFNEKLFF. The CDR3 DNA reads as TGTGCTAGTGGAGGCCGGGACAGGGTCTTTAATGAAAAACTGTTTTTT. Supplemented by reference TRBV12-5 and TRBJ1-4, the full variable domain reads DARVTQTPRHKVTEMGQEVTMRCQPILGHNTVFWYRQTMMQGLELLAYFRNRAPLDDSGMPKDRFSAEMPDATLATLKIQPSEPRDSAVYFCASGGRDRVFNEKLFFGSGTQLSVL.

This clone occurred a few times. The J gene is TRBJ2-2, the V gene TRBV5-1; no firm D call. Germline CDR1 SGHRS, CDR2 YFSETQ. This CDR3 contains 16 residues. The V gene lost 3 bases and the J gene lost 5 bases, with 17 bases spanning the gap. CDR3 protein: CASSSETPSRTGELFF. CDR3 coding DNA: TGCGCCAGCAGCTCCGAAACCCCCAGCAGGACCGGGGAGCTGTTTTTT.

The chain has TRBV28 and TRBJ1-3, with D perhaps matching TRBD1 (6 bases). The CDR3 extends over 16 amino acids. The germline V gene encodes CDR1 MDHEN and CDR2 SYDVKM. V was cut by 4 bases and J by 2 bases, with 15 bases left in between. CDR3 coding DNA: TGTGCCAGCAGTTCACCCACAGGGCTGGCTGGAAACACCATATATTTT. It is translated as CASSSPTGLAGNTIYF.

The gene calls are TRBV7-6 and TRBJ2-5; 13 positions match TRBD2. The germline V gene has CDR1 SGHVS and CDR2 FNYEAQ. The V segment lost 5 bases and the J segment 3 bases; nucleotides outside the gene matches: 3. This CDR3 region has 15 residues. CDR3 region: CASSRGLAGEETQYF. DNA of the CDR3: TGTGCCAGCAGCAGAGGACTAGCGGGGGAAGAGACCCAGTACTTC.

This clone was counted between two and nine times. The chain links TRBV11-3 to TRBJ1-6; D call uncertain. The V gene lost 4 bases and the J gene lost 0 bases, with 10 bases spanning the gap. The CDR3 totals 16 residues. Germline CDR1 reads SGHNT; CDR2 reads YENEEA. The CDR3 sequence is CASSYEGSSYNSPLHF. CDR3 DNA: TGTGCCAGCAGCTACGAAGGGAGCTCCTATAATTCACCCCTCCACTTT.

Details on this clone: Other DNA sequences within the sample encode an identical CDR3. This chain uses TRBV18 with TRBJ2-5, with D tentatively TRBD2 (6 bases). Germline CDR1 is KGHSH and CDR2 is LQKENI. V gave up 0 bases and J gave up 1 base, with 6 bases separating them. This CDR3 is 14 amino acids long. The CDR3: CASSPPSGQETQYF. DNA of the CDR3: TGTGCCAGCTCACCACCTAGCGGCCAAGAGACCCAGTACTTC.

V and J are TRBV9 and TRBJ2-5; D possibly uses TRBD1 or TRBD2 (5 bases each). The V gene lost 0 bases and the J gene lost 2 bases, with 11 bases spanning the gap. The CDR3 is 15 residues long. The germline V gene encodes CDR1 SGDLS and CDR2 YYNGEE. This chain's CDR3 is CASSVGGIPQETQYF. In nucleotides, the CDR3 is TGTGCCAGCAGCGTAGGGGGGATCCCACAAGAGACCCAGTACTTC.

The chain combines TRBV11-3 with TRBJ2-3, with 12 positions matching TRBD2. The CDR3 runs to 19 residues. Germline CDR1 reads SGHNT; CDR2 reads YENEEA. J lost 4 bases, V lost 3 bases, and 14 bases had no gene match. The CDR3 loop reads CASSFLAGGKFPGADTQYF. CDR3 nucleotides: TGTGCCAGCAGCTTCCTAGCGGGGGGGAAGTTTCCCGGGGCAGATACGCAGTATTTT.

DNA for the CDR3: TGTGCCACCAGCAGGGGCGGGACAGGGGGCCACACCGGGGAGCTGTTTTTT. This encodes CATSRGGTGGHTGELFF. The chain has TRBV15 and TRBJ2-2, with 12 positions matching TRBD1. The ends lost 3 bases at V and 3 bases at J; junction bases unmatched: 5. Germline V gene sequence: CDR1 LNHNV, CDR2 YYDKDF (reference sequence). The CDR3 consists of 17 residues.

The V gene is TRBV6-8, the J gene TRBJ2-7, with 8 nucleotides matching TRBD1. CDR3 size: 14 residues. CDR1 is MNHGY and CDR2 is SAAAGT in the germline V gene. Germline trimming cut 7 bases from V and 4 bases from J; bases unmatched to any gene: 9. The CDR3 sequence: CASTLDRAKYEQYF. The DNA for the CDR3 is TGTGCCAGCACCTTGGACAGGGCCAAATACGAGCAGTACTTC.

This clone is judged medium-sized (0.01 to 0.1%). This sequence joins TRBV11-3 and TRBJ1-5, with unresolved D. The CDR3 covers 14 residues. The V end lost 3 bases, the J end lost 0 bases, and 6 bases lay between the germline ends. CDR1 and CDR2 (germline): SGHNT, YENEEA. This CDR3 reads CASSFPRSNQPQHF. The CDR3 bases are TGTGCCAGCAGCTTCCCCCGTAGCAATCAGCCCCAGCATTTT.

V gene TRBV5-1 combines with J gene TRBJ1-1, with 9 bases aligning to TRBD1. Trimming took 3 bases from V and 6 from J; bases not matched to a gene: 9. This CDR3 comprises 15 residues. CDR1 and CDR2 from the germline V gene are SGHRS and YFSETQ. CDR3 sequence: CASSSTGQGTSEAFF. CDR3 DNA sequence: TGCGCCAGCAGCTCTACGGGACAGGGTACCTCTGAAGCTTTCTTT.

This clone showed up just a few times. The CDR3 sequence is CSVQGDVTNEKLFF. CDR3 nucleotides: TGCAGCGTGCAGGGAGACGTCACTAATGAAAAACTGTTTTTT. The V call is TRBV29-1, the J call TRBJ1-4; TRBD1 is a possible D gene (5 bases). The CDR3 is 14 amino acids. Germline CDR1 reads SQVTM; CDR2 reads ANQGSEA. Trimming stripped 6 bases from V and 2 bases from J, with 13 bases between.

In this sample, this clone is medium-sized. The CDR3 loop is CASSSAGTGRYTEAFF. CDR3 coding DNA: TGTGCCAGCAGTTCGGCCGGGACAGGGAGGTACACTGAAGCTTTCTTT. The rearrangement links TRBV6-8 to TRBJ1-1; 9 bases fit TRBD1. CDR3 length: 16 residues. Germline assignment: CDR1 MNHGY and CDR2 SAAAGT. Trimming removed 4 bases from V and 3 bases from J; junction bases left unmatched: 9.

This clone was detected a few times. V and J are TRBV6-4 and TRBJ2-3; weak D call: TRBD2 (6 bases). Looked up from germline, CDR1 is MRHNA and CDR2 is SNTAGT. This CDR3 spans 16 amino acids. The V end was cut by 5 bases, the J end by 1 base, with 16 bases between. The CDR3 sequence: CASSLTGGSGTDTQYF. The CDR3 nucleotides are TGTGCCAGCAGTCTCACAGGAGGGTCGGGCACAGATACGCAGTATTTT.

This clone rates as medium-sized. The V gene is TRBV11-3, the J gene TRBJ2-1; TRBD2 matches 10 bases. The ends lost 5 bases at V and 2 bases at J; junction bases unmatched: 3. This CDR3 comprises 15 residues. Germline V CDR1 and CDR2: SGHNT, YENEEA. The CDR3 spells CASSELAGTYNEQFF. The CDR3 coding sequence is TGTGCCAGCAGCGAACTAGCGGGAACCTACAATGAGCAGTTCTTC. The full variable domain, completed using reference TRBV11-3 and TRBJ2-1, is EAGVVQSPRYKIIEKKQPVAFWCNPISGHNTLYWYLQNLGQGPELLIRYENEEAVDDSQLPKDRFSAERLKGVDSTLKIQPAELGDSAVYLCASSELAGTYNEQFFGPGTRLTVL.

The chain has TRBV5-1 and TRBJ1-1, with D unclear. V dropped 3 bases and J dropped 1 base, with 10 bases sitting between them. There are 14 residues in the CDR3. Germline V gene lookup returns CDR1 SGHRS and CDR2 YFSETQ. CDR3 sequence (DNA): TGCGCCAGCAGCTGGGATAATGCGAACACTGAAGCTTTCTTT. Protein product: CASSWDNANTEAFF.

Worth noting for this clone: Germline and junction disagree at one end, which may indicate a read error. This chain links TRBV15 with TRBJ1-5; D not certain. The CDR3 runs 16 residues. CDR1 and CDR2 (germline): LNHNV, YYDKDF (reference sequence). The CDR3 loop reads CATSRGGFPGNQPQHF. The CDR3 DNA is TGTGCCACCAGTAGAGGTGGGTTTCCCGGCAATCAGCCCCAGCATTTT. Drawing the rest from reference TRBV15 and TRBJ1-5, the complete variable domain is DAMVIQNPRYQVTQFGKPVTLSCSQTLNHNVMYWYQQKSSQAPKLLFHYYDKDFNNEADTPDNFQSRRPNTSFCFLDIRSPGLGDTAMYLCATSRGGFPGNQPQHFGDGTRLSIL.

This clone has just a few counts. The chain recombines TRBV12-5 with TRBJ1-3, with D maybe TRBD1 (6 bases). This CDR3 has 12 residues. Germline V CDR1 and CDR2: LGHNT, FRNRAP. CDR3 region: CATTKGGNTIYF. The CDR3 nucleotides are TGTGCCACCACGAAAGGGGGGAACACCATATATTTT.